This passage covers 6 T cell receptor gamma chains from one sample sequenced in a study of gamma-delta T cells after stem cell transplantation. TCRdb re-called the RT-PCR reads using CATT. This table holds about 820 gamma-chain clones, about 5.6% found once. Material for sequencing was gamma-delta T cells. The receptors shown here come from a human donor. It is not recorded whose cells these are; they may come from a transplant donor.

This clone came up a few times. The chain joins TRGV2 to TRGJ1 or TRGJ2. The germline V gene has CDR1 EGSNGY and CDR2 YDSYNSKV. V dropped 0 bases and J dropped 6; count of bases not matched to a gene: 5. The CDR3 has 13 amino acids. CDR3 in DNA: TGTGCCACCTGGGACGGGCCGGGTTATAAGAAACTCTTT. Translation gives CATWDGPGYKKLF.

In this sample, this clone turned up a few times. This sequence may be a read error, since a much larger clone differs from it by one base. The same CDR3 also results from other DNA sequences found in this sample. Here the CDR3 DNA reads TGCGCCTTGTGGGGCACCAAAAGATCCCACCAAGAGTTGGGCAAAAAAATCAAGGTATTT. Amino acids: CALWGTKRSHQELGKKIKVF. The chain combines TRGV9 with TRGJP. The CDR3 is 20 amino acids. Germline V gene lookup returns CDR1 GITISATS and CDR2 ISYDGTV (reference sequence).

Details on this clone: The database protein in TCRdb disagrees with the DNA translation at residue 5; the sequence shown here was translated from the DNA. The chain combines TRGV9 with TRGJP. CDR1 is GITISATS and CDR2 is ISYDGTV in the germline V gene (reference sequence). The CDR3 runs to 16 residues. V lost 5 bases, J lost 5 bases, and 6 bases stayed unmatched. CDR3 sequence reads: CALWGLKELGKKIKVF. The CDR3 DNA follows: TGTGCCTTGTGGGGGCTAAAAGAGTTGGGCAAAAAAATCAAGGTATTT.

In regard to this clone: The junction does not match germline at one end; this may be a read error. The chain joins TRGV9 to TRGJ1 or TRGJ2. Germline lookup yields CDR1 GITISATS and CDR2 ISYDGTV (reference sequence). The CDR3 is 14 residues long. CDR3 bases: TGTGCCTTGTGGGAGGCCCATCCGAGGTATAGGAAACTCTTT. Protein product: CALWEAHPRYRKLF.

This clone is large in the sample. Other nucleotide sequences from this sample produce the same CDR3. The rearrangement links TRGV9 to TRGJP. V gave up 2 bases and J gave up 6 bases; unmatched junction bases: 10. Germline V gene sequence: CDR1 GITISATS, CDR2 ISYDGTV (reference sequence). There are 18 residues in the CDR3. CDR3 sequence reads: CALWEDQGGELGKKIKVF. CDR3 nucleotide sequence: TGTGCCTTGTGGGAGGACCAGGGGGGAGAGTTGGGCAAAAAAATCAAGGTATTT.

This clone was seen a handful of times. The protein TCRdb lists differs from the translation of the DNA at residue 7; the protein given here is translated from the DNA itself. The chain links TRGV9 to TRGJP. Looked up from germline, CDR1 is GITISATS and CDR2 is ISYDGTV (reference sequence). This CDR3 comprises 17 residues. Unmatched junction bases numbered 5, after V lost 0 bases and J lost 6 bases. CDR3 sequence (DNA): TGTGCCTTGTGGGAGGTGCTGGGAGAGTTGGGCAAAAAAATCAAGGTATTT. It specifies CALWEVLGELGKKIKVF.